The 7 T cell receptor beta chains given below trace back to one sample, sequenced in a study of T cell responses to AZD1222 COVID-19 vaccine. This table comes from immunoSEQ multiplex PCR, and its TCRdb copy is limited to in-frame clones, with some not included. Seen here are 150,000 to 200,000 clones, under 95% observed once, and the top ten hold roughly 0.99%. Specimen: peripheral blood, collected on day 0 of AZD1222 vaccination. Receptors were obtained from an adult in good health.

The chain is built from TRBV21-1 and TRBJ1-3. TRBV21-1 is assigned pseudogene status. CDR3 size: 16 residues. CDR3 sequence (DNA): TGTGCCAGCAGCCCGAGTCGGGGGGCGCGGGGAAACACCATATATTTT. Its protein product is CASSPSRGARGNTIYF.

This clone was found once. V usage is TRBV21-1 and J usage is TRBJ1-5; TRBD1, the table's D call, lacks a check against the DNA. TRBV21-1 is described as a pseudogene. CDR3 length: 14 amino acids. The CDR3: CASSKAGADQPQHF. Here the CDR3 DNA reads TGTGCCAGCAGCAAAGCAGGGGCCGATCAGCCCCAGCATTTT.

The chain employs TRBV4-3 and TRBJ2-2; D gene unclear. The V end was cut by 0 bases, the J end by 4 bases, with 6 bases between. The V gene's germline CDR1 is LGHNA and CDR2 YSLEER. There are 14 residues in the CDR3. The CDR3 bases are TGCGCCAGCAGCCAAGAGAGACCCACCGGGGAGCTGTTTTTT. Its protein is CASSQERPTGELFF.

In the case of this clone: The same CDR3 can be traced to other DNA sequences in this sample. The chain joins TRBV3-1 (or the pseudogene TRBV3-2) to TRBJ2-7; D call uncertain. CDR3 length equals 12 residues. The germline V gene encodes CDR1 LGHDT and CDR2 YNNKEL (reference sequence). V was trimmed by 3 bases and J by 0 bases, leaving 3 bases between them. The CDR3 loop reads CASSQSSYEQYF. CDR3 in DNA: TGTGCCAGCAGCCAGAGCTCCTACGAGCAGTACTTC.

Here the CDR3 DNA reads TGTGCCAGCAGCCAAGATCAGGGTACACGTTTTGGGGACGAGCAGTACTTC. This gives the protein CASSQDQGTRFGDEQYF. The chain has TRBV3-1 (or the pseudogene TRBV3-2) and TRBJ2-7, with D perhaps matching TRBD1 (5 bases). V was clipped by 0 bases and J by 5 bases, with 20 bases between them. Germline CDR1 is LGHDT and CDR2 is YNNKEL (reference sequence). The CDR3 has 17 residues.

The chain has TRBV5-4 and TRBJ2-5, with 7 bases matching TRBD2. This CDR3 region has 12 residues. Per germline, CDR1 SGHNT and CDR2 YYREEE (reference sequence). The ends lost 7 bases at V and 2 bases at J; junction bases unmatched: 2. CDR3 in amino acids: CASGDYQETQYF. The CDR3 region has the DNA TGTGCCAGCGGGGACTATCAAGAGACCCAGTACTTC.

The DNA for the CDR3 is TGTGCCAGCTCACCACCGGGCCAGAACCGCGGGCTGTTTTTT. Amino acids: CASSPPGQNRGLFF. The chain employs TRBV18 and TRBJ1-4; D is uncertain. This CDR3 comprises 14 residues. Trimming removed 0 bases at V and 14 bases at J, with 16 bases between. The germline V gene encodes CDR1 KGHSH and CDR2 LQKENI.